The rows below give T cell receptor beta chains drawn from one sample of a study of identical twins. TCRdb reprocessed the 5' RACE reads with MiXCR, giving one entry per CDR3 protein. The table records around 370,000 distinct CDR3 sequences, 8.5% to 10% of them present only once. Sequenced material: naive T cells sorted from blood. The receptors come from a woman in her fifties or sixties in good health. CDR3s include the opening cysteine and the closing phenylalanine or tryptophan. Clone sizes are given selectively: once, few, many, or a class where the clone is expanded.

v_gene	abundance	j_gene	CDR3aa
TRBV5-6	NA	TRBJ2-1	CASSSAGAPQFF
TRBV4-1	few	TRBJ1-2	CASSHGTGDGYTF
TRBV12-3/TRBV12-4	NA	TRBJ2-7	CASSSWYEQYF
TRBV15	few	TRBJ2-7	CATSRVVPYEQYF
TRBV3-1	many	TRBJ2-2	CASSQLAGATGELFF
TRBV29-1	few	TRBJ1-2	CSVEERTEIYGYTF
TRBV5-1	NA	TRBJ1-2	CASSPDAGRGYTF
TRBV6-2/TRBV6-3	NA	TRBJ2-3	CASRPLDRGHSDTQYF
TRBV11-3	few	TRBJ2-2	CASSPSGRATGELFF
TRBV12-3/TRBV12-4	few	TRBJ2-4	CASSFSGGQNIQYF
TRBV5-1	many	TRBJ2-1	CASSGGLAISEQFF
TRBV5-1	few	TRBJ2-3	CASSLVGASGDTQYF
TRBV11-2	few	TRBJ2-3	CASSLERNDGHTDTQYF
TRBV20-1	many	TRBJ1-2	CSASEDRVYGYTF
TRBV11-2	few	TRBJ1-1	CASSQPWGEAFF
TRBV24-1	few	TRBJ2-1	CATSEVRPGDLDEQFF
TRBV12-3/TRBV12-4	NA	TRBJ2-3	CASSLVRGDTQYF